What follows is one T cell receptor beta chain and its context. This entry comes from a study of cytotoxic CD8 clonotypes in ibrutinib-treated CLL. Study in general: An average of around 250,000 productive templates and about 100,000 productive rearrangements was obtained per sample.

The protocol was immunoSEQ multiplex PCR, while the TCRdb copy is restricted to in-frame clones and leaves out a portion. Seen here are 130,000 or so clones, approximately 80% observed once, and the top ten hold approximately 30%. CDR3 length equals 13 residues. The J segment lost 7 bases and the V segment lost 2 bases, leaving 3 bases of the junction unmatched. Per germline, CDR1 SGHAT and CDR2 FQNNGV. The chain recombines TRBV11-2 with TRBJ2-5, with TRBD2 matching 8 bases. The sequence was collected from a human donor with chronic lymphocytic leukemia. This sample comprised PBMCs, obtained after 12 months of ibrutinib treatment. CDR3 bases: TGTGCCAGCAGCTTACTCGGGAGGGTGACCCAGTACTTC. It yields the protein CASSLLGRVTQYF.